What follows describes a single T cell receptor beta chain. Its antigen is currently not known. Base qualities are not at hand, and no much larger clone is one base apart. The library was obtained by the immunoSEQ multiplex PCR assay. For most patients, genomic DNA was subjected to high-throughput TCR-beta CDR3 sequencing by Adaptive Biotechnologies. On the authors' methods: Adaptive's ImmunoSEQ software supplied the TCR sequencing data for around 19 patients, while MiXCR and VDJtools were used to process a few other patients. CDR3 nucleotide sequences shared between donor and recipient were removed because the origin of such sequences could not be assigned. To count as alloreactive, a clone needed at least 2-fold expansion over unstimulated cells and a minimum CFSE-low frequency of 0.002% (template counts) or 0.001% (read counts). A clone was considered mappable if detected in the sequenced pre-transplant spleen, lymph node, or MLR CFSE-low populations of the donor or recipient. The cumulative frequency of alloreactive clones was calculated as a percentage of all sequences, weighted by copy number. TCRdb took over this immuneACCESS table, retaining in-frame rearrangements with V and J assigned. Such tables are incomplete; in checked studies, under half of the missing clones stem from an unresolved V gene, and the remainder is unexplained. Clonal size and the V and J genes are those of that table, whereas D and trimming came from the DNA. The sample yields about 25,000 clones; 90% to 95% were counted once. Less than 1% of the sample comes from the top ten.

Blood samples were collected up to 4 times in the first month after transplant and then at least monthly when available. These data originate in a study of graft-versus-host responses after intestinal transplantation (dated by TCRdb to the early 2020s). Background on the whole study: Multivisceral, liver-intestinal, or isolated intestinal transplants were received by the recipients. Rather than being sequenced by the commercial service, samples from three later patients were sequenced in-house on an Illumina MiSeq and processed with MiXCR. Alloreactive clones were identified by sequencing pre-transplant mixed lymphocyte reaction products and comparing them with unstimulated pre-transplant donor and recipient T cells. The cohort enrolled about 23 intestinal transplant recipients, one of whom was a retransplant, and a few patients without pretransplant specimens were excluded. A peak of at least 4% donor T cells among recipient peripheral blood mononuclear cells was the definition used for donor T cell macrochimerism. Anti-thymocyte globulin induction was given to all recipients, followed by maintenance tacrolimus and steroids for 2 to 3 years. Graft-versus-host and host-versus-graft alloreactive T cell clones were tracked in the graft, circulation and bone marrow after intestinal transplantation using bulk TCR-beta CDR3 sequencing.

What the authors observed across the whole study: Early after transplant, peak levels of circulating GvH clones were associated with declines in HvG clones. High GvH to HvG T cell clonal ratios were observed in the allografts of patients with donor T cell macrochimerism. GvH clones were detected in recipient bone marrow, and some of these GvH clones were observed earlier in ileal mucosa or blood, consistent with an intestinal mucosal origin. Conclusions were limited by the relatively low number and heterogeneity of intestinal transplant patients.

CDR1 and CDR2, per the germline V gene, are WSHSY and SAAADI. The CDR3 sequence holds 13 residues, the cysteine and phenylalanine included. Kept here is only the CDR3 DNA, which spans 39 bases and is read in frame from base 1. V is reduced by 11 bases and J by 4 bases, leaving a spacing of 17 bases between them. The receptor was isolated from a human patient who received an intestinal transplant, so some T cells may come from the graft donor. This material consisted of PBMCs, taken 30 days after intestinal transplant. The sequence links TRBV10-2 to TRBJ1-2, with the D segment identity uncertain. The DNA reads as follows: TGCGCCGCCAGCAGTGGACCTAGCTATGGCTACACCTTC. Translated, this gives CAASSGPSYGYTF.